The 11 T cell receptor beta chains presented below share a single source sample, sequenced in a study of shared clonotypes between healthy human individuals. Here immunoSEQ multiplex PCR was the method, and the copy in TCRdb shows in-frame clones only, minus some. This sample has some 2,000,000 clones; approximately 95% occur once, and the top ten carry about 1.1%. Only CD45RO-negative cells positively selected for CCR7 counted as naive CD8 cells, so terminally differentiated effector memory CD45RA+ cells were excluded. Sequencing was done on a sample of naive CD8+ T cells sorted from blood. The source of these receptors is a man between 18 and 29 years old in good health.

The gene calls are TRBV18 and TRBJ2-7; 7 bases align to TRBD2. The CDR3 spans 14 residues. V shed 1 base, J shed 1 base, and the junction held 1 base outside the gene matches. Looked up from germline, CDR1 is KGHSH and CDR2 is LQKENI. DNA for the CDR3: TGTGCCAGCTCACCACGGGAGGGATCCTACGAGCAGTACTTC. This sequence encodes CASSPREGSYEQYF.

The chain links TRBV10-2 to TRBJ2-7; D call uncertain. The CDR3 has 14 residues. The ends were cut back, 5 bases at V and 2 bases at J, with 13 bases in the middle. Germline V CDR1 and CDR2: WSHSY, SAAADI. CDR3 DNA: TGCGCCAGCAGTTCCGTCCAGGCCACCTACGAGCAGTACTTC. It yields the protein CASSSVQATYEQYF.

The chain has TRBV9 and TRBJ1-4; a weak D match, TRBD1 (5 bases). CDR1 is SGDLS, CDR2 YYNGEE, per germline. This CDR3 comprises 15 residues. Trimming removed 3 bases from V and 3 bases from J, with 12 bases in between. Written as DNA, the CDR3 is TGTGCCAGCAGCGCGGATGGGGGTGCTAATGAAAAACTGTTTTTT. Translating it yields CASSADGGANEKLFF.

With respect to this clone: Other nucleotide sequences from this sample produce the same CDR3. The chain has TRBV30 and TRBJ2-7; no clear D gene. Trimming took 0 bases from V and 7 from J, leaving 7 bases between them. Germline V lookup: CDR1 GTSNPN, CDR2 SVGIG (reference sequence). The CDR3 has 11 amino acids. The CDR3 spells CAWSVGLEQYF. The CDR3 nucleotides are TGTGCCTGGAGTGTAGGGCTTGAGCAGTACTTC.

The CDR3 is CASSEEAGGTEAFF. The DNA for the CDR3 is TGTGCCAGCAGTGAAGAGGCAGGGGGCACTGAAGCTTTCTTT. The chain is built from TRBV25-1 and TRBJ1-1, with 7 bases aligning to TRBD1. Germline V gene data show CDR1 as MGHDK and CDR2 as SYGVNS. The CDR3 has 14 amino acids. V lost 2 bases, J lost 4 bases, and 4 bases stayed unmatched.

This rearrangement joins TRBV13 to TRBJ1-3; a weak D match, TRBD1 (6 bases). Trimming removed 1 base at V and 4 bases at J, with 14 bases between. CDR1 is PRHDT, CDR2 FYEKMQ, per germline (reference sequence). CDR3 length equals 16 residues. CDR3 nucleotides: TGTGCCAGCAGCTTAGCGGACAGCTCCCCCGGAAACACCATATATTTT. Translation: CASSLADSSPGNTIYF.

This sequence joins TRBV4-1 and TRBJ1-4; D may be TRBD1 (6 bases). The CDR3 is 15 residues long. CDR1 and CDR2 from the germline V gene are MGHRA and YSYEKL. Trimming removed 7 bases from V and 5 bases from J, with 17 bases in between. CDR3 nucleotides: TGCGCCAGCACCAGCTGGGAAGGGGGGAATGAAAAACTGTTTTTT. It is translated as CASTSWEGGNEKLFF.

The chain links TRBV5-4 to TRBJ2-1; D ambiguous. This CDR3 contains 17 residues. CDR1 is SGHNT, CDR2 YYREEE, per germline (reference sequence). Trimming pared 3 bases from V and 3 bases from J, leaving 19 bases between. The CDR3 loop is CASSSPPRYTDYNEQFF. Here the CDR3 DNA reads TGTGCCAGCAGCTCCCCGCCCAGATACACTGACTACAATGAGCAGTTCTTC.

About this clone: One end of the junction fails to match germline, which may point to a read error. The chain recombines TRBV7-7 with TRBJ1-1, with D tentatively TRBD1 (5 bases). CDR3 length equals 13 residues. Germline V gene lookup returns CDR1 SSHAT and CDR2 FNYEAQ (reference sequence). Written as DNA, the CDR3 is TGTGCTAGCAGCTTAGAATGGGGGGCTGAAGCTTTCTTT. Translating it yields CASSLEWGAEAFF.

The CDR3 sequence: CASSEGLAGGLYNEQFF. The CDR3 DNA is TGCGCCAGCAGTGAGGGATTAGCGGGGGGCCTTTACAATGAGCAGTTCTTC. V and J are TRBV10-2 and TRBJ2-1, with 10 bases matching TRBD2. Germline assignment: CDR1 WSHSY and CDR2 SAAADI. CDR3 length equals 17 residues. The junction had 8 bases not matched to a gene; V was cut back by 2 bases and J by 4 bases.

This chain joins TRBV28 and TRBJ1-3; D unresolved. The CDR3 is made up of 14 amino acids. Germline assignment: CDR1 MDHEN and CDR2 SYDVKM. Between the trimmed V and J ends, which lost 6 bases and 0 bases, there was a span of 9 bases. Here the CDR3 reads CASRDGSSGNTIYF. CDR3 in DNA: TGTGCCAGCAGGGACGGGAGCTCTGGAAACACCATATATTTT.